The rows below give T cell receptor beta chains drawn from one sample of a study of shared clonotypes between healthy human individuals. Measured with immunoSEQ multiplex PCR; TCRdb has only the in-frame clones, and not every one. The sample comprises 2,100,000 or so clones, almost 96% of which are singletons, and roughly 0.13% rests with the top ten. Sequenced: naive CD4+ T cells sorted from blood. All receptors derive from a man younger than 35 in good health. The CDR3 runs from the conserved cysteine through the conserved F or W. The D gene is left open where the match is weak. Rows may omit the clone size; those that give it use once, few, many or a size class.

length	J	D	V	size	DNA	CDR3
15	TRBJ1-5	TRBD1	TRBV5-4	.	TGTGCCAGCAGCTCAGGGACAGGGGGCAATCAGCCCCAGCATTTT	CASSSGTGGNQPQHF
15	TRBJ2-7	TRBD1	TRBV5-1	.	TGCGCCAGCAGCTTGCCAGGGGACAGAACCTACGAGCAGTACTTC	CASSLPGDRTYEQYF
13	TRBJ1-5	.	TRBV10-1	.	TGCGCCAGCAGTGAGGATGTGGATCAGCCCCAGCATTTT	CASSEDVDQPQHF
14	TRBJ1-1	.	TRBV10-3	.	TGTGCCATCAGTGGGCAGGTCCTGAACACTGAAGCTTTCTTT	CAISGQVLNTEAFF
13	TRBJ1-1	.	TRBV28	.	TGTGCCAGCAGTGGGGAATTAGGCACTGAAGCTTTCTTT	CASSGELGTEAFF
15	TRBJ2-7	TRBD2	TRBV11-2	.	TGTGCCAGCAGCTTAGGCGGGACTAGAGGGTACGAGCAGTACTTC	CASSLGGTRGYEQYF
13	TRBJ2-7	.	TRBV6-1	.	TGTGCCAGCAGTGAAATAAGTGGGTACGAGCAGTACTTC	CASSEISGYEQYF
14	TRBJ1-3	.	TRBV30	.	TGTGCCTGGAGGACAGGTCCCTCTGGAAACACCATATATTTT	CAWRTGPSGNTIYF
14	TRBJ2-3	.	TRBV5-1	.	TGCGCCAGCAGCTTGGAAGTTGGACTTGATACGCAGTATTTT	CASSLEVGLDTQYF
13	TRBJ1-2	TRBD1	TRBV5-1	.	TGCGCCAGCAGCCTGGGACAGTACTATGGCTACACCTTC	CASSLGQYYGYTF
20	TRBJ1-6	TRBD1	TRBV27	.	TGTGCCAGCAGTTTATCGAAATTGCCAAGCAGGACAGGGGGCGATTCACCCCTCCACTTT	CASSLSKLPSRTGGDSPLHF
17	TRBJ2-2	.	TRBV5-1	.	TGCGCCAGCAGCTTGGCGCGGGGGCAGGGTGGATCCGGGGAGCTGTTTTTT	CASSLARGQGGSGELFF
13	TRBJ2-7	.	TRBV28	.	TGTGCCACCGGCTGGGACCCCATCTACGAGCAGTACTTC	CATGWDPIYEQYF
15	TRBJ1-5	.	TRBV11-3	.	TGTGCCAGCAGCACACCAGGGGTGAGCAATCAGCCCCAGCATTTT	CASSTPGVSNQPQHF
11	TRBJ2-5	.	TRBV7-7	.	TGTGCTACCTCGGCAGTTGAGACCCAGTACTTC	CATSAVETQYF
19	TRBJ2-1	TRBD2	TRBV9	.	TGTGCCAGCAGCGTAGAAAGGGGCGCTAGCGGGAGTGGTAGGCTTGAGCAGTTCTTC	CASSVERGASGSGRLEQFF
15	TRBJ2-7	.	TRBV7-6	.	TGTGCCAGCAGCTTAGGTGGGGATAGCTCCTACGAGCAGTACTTC	CASSLGGDSSYEQYF
15	TRBJ1-2	.	TRBV9	.	TGTGCCAGCAGCGTAGACCCTCAGACTAACTATGGCTACACCTTC	CASSVDPQTNYGYTF
14	TRBJ2-1	TRBD2	TRBV19	.	TGTGCCAGTCGACTAGCGGTTTCCTACAATGAGCAGTTCTTC	CASRLAVSYNEQFF
13	TRBJ2-7	.	TRBV30	.	TGTGCCTGGAACTCCGGGACACACTACGAGCAGTACTTC	CAWNSGTHYEQYF
15	TRBJ2-5	.	TRBV5-6	.	TGTGCCAGCAGCTTGGGGACTACGTACCAAGAGACCCAGTACTTC	CASSLGTTYQETQYF
15	TRBJ1-1	.	TRBV7-2	.	TGTGCCAGCAGCCGGGCGTCTGGTATAGTAACTGAAGCTTTCTTT	CASSRASGIVTEAFF
16	TRBJ2-7	TRBD2	TRBV10-3	.	TGTGCCATCAGTGGGACTAGCGGGGGCTCTAGAGACGAGCAGTACTTC	CAISGTSGGSRDEQYF
14	TRBJ1-1	.	TRBV7-2	once	TGTGCCAGCAGCCTCGGCCACCTGAACACTGAAGCTTTCTTT	CASSLGHLNTEAFF
20	TRBJ2-3	.	TRBV21-1	.	TGTGCCAGCAGCACCTCACAGGGCGCTACGCCCCGAGTAGGCACAGATACGCAGTATTTT	CASSTSQGATPRVGTDTQYF
14	TRBJ2-3	.	TRBV5-4	.	TGTGCCAGCAGCTTGGACTCAGGCACAGATACGCAGTATTTT	CASSLDSGTDTQYF
13	TRBJ2-1	.	TRBV18	.	TGTGCCAGCTCACCACCTAACGCCGATGAGCAGTTCTTC	CASSPPNADEQFF
14	TRBJ1-2	TRBD1	TRBV5-4	.	TGTGCCAGCAGCCAGGACAGGGCGTTTCAGGACTACACCTTC	CASSQDRAFQDYTF
15	TRBJ1-5	.	TRBV5-1	.	TGCGCCAGCAGCCTAACGGGGGACCCAAATCAGCCCCAGCATTTT	CASSLTGDPNQPQHF
16	TRBJ2-7	TRBD2	TRBV14	.	TGTGCCAGCAGCCCTGCCCTAGCGGGAGGAACCTACGAGCAGTACTTC	CASSPALAGGTYEQYF
11	TRBJ2-5	.	TRBV30	once	TGTGCCTGGAGTGTGGCTGAGACCCAGTACTTC	CAWSVAETQYF
15	TRBJ2-7	TRBD2	TRBV15	.	TGTGCCACCAGCAGAGCCCTAGCGGACTCCTACGAGCAGTACTTC	CATSRALADSYEQYF
14	TRBJ2-2	.	TRBV28	once	TGTGCCAGCAGTTCAGCGACCCTCACCGGGGAGCTGTTTTTT	CASSSATLTGELFF
16	TRBJ1-1	.	TRBV15	.	TGTGCCACCAGCAGAGATATCTCTGGGGTCGGCACTGAAGCTTTCTTT	CATSRDISGVGTEAFF
13	TRBJ1-5	.	TRBV30	.	TGTGCCTGGAGGGATTCCGGCAATCAGCCCCAGCATTTT	CAWRDSGNQPQHF
14	TRBJ1-2	.	TRBV5-6	.	TGTGCCAGCAGCCCCCCGGGAGCTAACTATGGCTACACCTTC	CASSPPGANYGYTF
16	TRBJ2-5	.	TRBV5-6	once	TGTGCCAGCAGCTTGGCCATCTCAGGGGTCCAAGAGACCCAGTACTTC	CASSLAISGVQETQYF
16	TRBJ1-6	.	TRBV27	.	TGTGCCAGCAGTTCCAACAGGGCCCTCTATAATTCACCCCTCCACTTT	CASSSNRALYNSPLHF
15	TRBJ2-3	TRBD1	TRBV5-1	.	TGCGCCAGCAGCTCGAACAGGGGGACCACAGATACGCAGTATTTT	CASSSNRGTTDTQYF
12	TRBJ1-1	.	TRBV30	.	TGTGCCTGGACAGCCTTTAACACTGAAGCTTTCTTT	CAWTAFNTEAFF